Detailed here is one T cell receptor beta chain. This specimen belongs to a study of radiotherapy plus CTLA-4 blockade in lung cancer. The method was immunoSEQ multiplex PCR; TCRdb's version includes in-frame clones alone and lacks a portion of them. Altogether tens of thousands of clones are present, approximately 84% being singletons, with the ten largest covering just over 2%. The clonotype was recovered from a human donor with non-small cell lung cancer who had a partial response to radiotherapy plus ipilimumab. The specimen comprised peripheral blood, sampled from a patient treated with radiotherapy plus ipilimumab.

The CDR3 DNA follows: TGTGCCAGCTTTGGCTGGGCCGGAAACACCATATATTTT. Translated, it gives CASFGWAGNTIYF. V and J are TRBV6-5 and TRBJ1-3; D is unresolved. Germline CDR1 MNHEY, CDR2 SVGAGI. CDR3 length equals 13 residues. Trimming removed 8 bases at V and 4 bases at J, with 12 bases between.